The source of this T cell receptor (beta chain) is a study of naive CD8 T cells in extremely preterm neonates. The protocol was immunoSEQ multiplex PCR, while the TCRdb copy is restricted to in-frame clones and leaves out a portion. The data contain about 5,000 clones, roughly 96% of them singletons. A remark on this clone: Its cognate antigen is unknown.

Extremely preterm deliveries at about 23-28 weeks of gestation provided the preterm samples. Study results and caveats: Preterm CDR3s were shorter than older groups', with fewer N additions and less trimming.

The CDR3 length is 14 residues. The chain recombines TRBV21-1 with TRBJ2-7; the tabulated D call, TRBD1, remains unverified against the DNA. TRBV21-1 is given as a pseudogene. This TCR came from a boy who was born preterm. The sequencing input was naive CD8+ T cells from cord blood. CDR3 amino acids: CASSNRDNSYEQYF. In DNA, the CDR3 is TGTGCCAGCAGCAACCGGGACAACTCCTACGAGCAGTACTTC.